This T cell receptor beta chain derives from a study of post-analysis software for immune sequencing data. This CDR3 comprises 16 residues. Germline CDR1 and CDR2: MGHDK and SYGVNS. V was cut by 0 bases and J by 6 bases, with 17 bases left in between. Study observations and caveats: Patients showed TRBV5-6, TRBV5-1 and TRBV20-1 among roughly 5 TRBV segments more frequent than in controls.

Comment on this clonotype: What it recognizes is unknown.

Prepared TCR beta cDNA libraries contained unique molecular identifiers. TCRdb reprocessed the PCR reads via MiXCR and lists one record per CDR3 protein. The data show about 810,000 distinct CDR3 sequences, roughly 50% seen once. Sequenced input: blood. The source of this sequence is a girl aged 5-17 years with multiple sclerosis. The rearrangement uses TRBV25-1 and TRBJ1-2, with a possible D match to TRBD1 (6 bases). The CDR3 sequence: CASSEYPSGQSDGYTF. The CDR3 DNA sequence: TGTGCCAGCAGTGAATATCCGAGCGGACAGTCAGATGGCTACACCTTC.